This passage covers 23 T cell receptor beta chains from one sample sequenced in a study of shared clonotypes between healthy human individuals. Libraries were prepared by immunoSEQ multiplex PCR; TCRdb keeps only in-frame clonotypes and omits some of them. The sample includes about 480,000 clones, around 79% of them seen just once. Sequencing input: PBMCs. The receptors originated from a woman aged 35 to 49 in good health. Some clones in this sample may be carry-over from other donors' samples.

V is TRBV4-2 and J is TRBJ2-1, with D tentatively TRBD1 or TRBD2 (5 bases each). From germline, CDR1 is LGHNA and CDR2 YNFKEQ. There are 18 residues in the CDR3. V lost 2 bases and J lost 5, with 22 bases in between. CDR3 amino acids: CASSQPYRDLPGDNEQFF. The CDR3 DNA is TGTGCCAGCAGCCAACCCTACCGGGACCTCCCTGGGGACAATGAGCAGTTCTTC.

Concerning this clone itself: Other DNA variants within this sample encode the same CDR3. The V gene is TRBV18, the J gene TRBJ2-7; 11 positions match TRBD1. Germline V gene data show CDR1 as KGHSH and CDR2 as LQKENI. CDR3 length: 15 amino acids. Trimming removed 3 bases from V and 1 base from J; junction bases left unmatched: 2. The CDR3 coding sequence is TGTGCCAGCTCACCCGGACAGGGGGCTTCCTACGAGCAGTACTTC. Translated, it gives CASSPGQGASYEQYF.

The chain joins TRBV27 to TRBJ2-1; 7 bases are a match to TRBD2. This CDR3 is 16 amino acids long. Germline CDR1 is MNHEY and CDR2 is SMNVEV (reference sequence). After removal of 4 bases from V and 3 bases from J, the junction contained 9 bases not matched to a gene. The DNA of the CDR3 is TGTGCCAGCAGTTCTCTTTTAGGCGGGAGCTACAATGAGCAGTTCTTC. Protein sequence: CASSSLLGGSYNEQFF.

V is TRBV29-1 and J is TRBJ2-7; no clear D gene. The V gene lost 6 bases and the J gene lost 7 bases, with 10 bases spanning the gap. Germline CDR1 and CDR2: SQVTM and ANQGSEA. The CDR3 is made up of 10 amino acids. The CDR3 coding sequence is TGCAGCGTCCTAGATGGAGAGCAGTACTTC. Its protein product is CSVLDGEQYF.

The sample holds one count of this clone. The V call is TRBV25-1, the J call TRBJ2-4; TRBD2 agrees at 11 bases. Germline lookup yields CDR1 MGHDK and CDR2 SYGVNS. The ends lost 9 bases at V and 3 bases at J; junction bases unmatched: 7. The CDR3 is 15 residues long. In DNA form, the CDR3 reads TGTGCCAGTGCTCTAGCGGGAGGAGGCAAAAACATTCAGTACTTC. Protein product: CASALAGGGKNIQYF.

This chain links TRBV15 with TRBJ2-5; D is possibly TRBD2 (6 bases). The V gene lost 5 bases and the J gene lost 5 bases, with 21 bases spanning the gap. CDR1 is LNHNV, CDR2 YYDKDF, per germline (reference sequence). CDR3 size: 16 residues. The CDR3 nucleotides read TGTGCCACCAGCGGACTGAGGGTCCCAGGGAGGGAGACCCAGTACTTC. This sequence encodes CATSGLRVPGRETQYF.

The chain links TRBV30 to TRBJ1-1, with 7 bases identical to TRBD1. With 7 bases clipped from V and 4 bases from J, the junction kept 6 bases outside the gene matches. This CDR3 spans 12 amino acids. CDR1 and CDR2 (germline): GTSNPN, SVGIG (reference sequence). The CDR3 protein is CAFRQGFTEAFF. As DNA, the CDR3 is TGTGCCTTCCGACAGGGATTCACTGAAGCTTTCTTT.

J is TRBJ2-7 and V is TRBV29-1; 7 bases agree with TRBD1. This CDR3 spans 14 amino acids. From germline, CDR1 is SQVTM and CDR2 ANQGSEA. Trimming cost V 6 bases and J 2 bases; bases outside gene matches: 10. The CDR3 nucleotides read TGCAGCGTCGGCCCCTCGACAGGGACCTACGAGCAGTACTTC. Its protein is CSVGPSTGTYEQYF.

A note on this clone: Other DNA sequences of this sample code for an identical CDR3. The genes are TRBV6-1 and TRBJ2-3, with TRBD2 identical over 10 bases. Germline CDR1 and CDR2: MNHNS and SASEGT. There are 15 residues in the CDR3. Germline trimming cut 1 base from V and 6 bases from J; bases unmatched to any gene: 4. CDR3 sequence reads: CASSEGSGGADTQYF. DNA for the CDR3: TGTGCCAGCAGTGAAGGCAGCGGGGGGGCCGATACGCAGTATTTT.

This rearrangement joins TRBV28 to TRBJ2-7; D possibly matches TRBD1 or TRBD2 (5 bases each). V lost 5 bases, J lost 3 bases, and 17 bases lay in between. CDR3 length: 15 residues. In germline, CDR1 is MDHEN, CDR2 SYDVKM. The CDR3 is CASSTSGTLIYEQYF. DNA of the CDR3: TGTGCCAGCAGTACCTCAGGGACCTTAATCTACGAGCAGTACTTC.

J is TRBJ2-5 and V is TRBV7-9, with a possible D match to TRBD2 (6 bases). V dropped 5 bases and J dropped 5 bases, with 15 bases sitting between them. CDR1 and CDR2 from the germline V gene are SEHNR and FQNEAQ (reference sequence). The CDR3 totals 14 residues. CDR3: CASSDGGDWETQYF. CDR3 nucleotides: TGTGCCAGCAGCGACGGAGGGGATTGGGAGACCCAGTACTTC.

V is TRBV28 and J is TRBJ1-5; 7 bases agree with TRBD1. Germline CDR1 and CDR2: MDHEN and SYDVKM. V shed 5 bases, J shed 6 bases, and the junction held 10 bases outside the gene matches. The CDR3 covers 15 residues. DNA of the CDR3: TGTGCCAGCAGTCCCCGGGACAGCGACATTCAGCCCCAGCATTTT. Translating gives CASSPRDSDIQPQHF.

V is TRBV4-3 and J is TRBJ2-1; the match to TRBD1 covers 7 bases. The CDR3 is made up of 15 amino acids. Germline V gene sequence: CDR1 LGHNA, CDR2 YSLEER. J was trimmed by 0 bases and V by 4 bases; bases with no gene match: 3. CDR3 in amino acids: CASSPGTDSYNEQFF. The CDR3 DNA follows: TGCGCCAGCAGCCCAGGGACAGACTCCTACAATGAGCAGTTCTTC.

The CDR3 reads CASSSPSGLAGGGNEQFF. The DNA of the CDR3 is TGCGCCAGCAGCTCCCCCTCGGGACTAGCGGGAGGTGGAAATGAGCAGTTCTTC. This sequence joins TRBV5-1 and TRBJ2-1; 15 bases align to TRBD2. CDR3 size: 18 residues. Germline CDR1 and CDR2: SGHRS and YFSETQ. After removal of 3 bases from V and 7 bases from J, the junction contained 11 bases not matched to a gene.

V is TRBV7-9 and J is TRBJ2-3; 9 nucleotides align to TRBD1. CDR3 length equals 15 residues. The V and J ends lost 5 bases and 4 bases, in that order; junction bases with no gene match: 7. The germline V gene has CDR1 SEHNR and CDR2 FQNEAQ (reference sequence). The CDR3 loop is CASSMGQGEADTQYF. The CDR3 DNA is TGTGCCAGCAGCATGGGACAGGGTGAAGCAGATACGCAGTATTTT.

This clone has only a few counts. The J gene is TRBJ1-2, the V gene TRBV5-5; 9 bases line up with TRBD1. This CDR3 comprises 15 residues. Trimming took 1 base from V and 5 from J; bases not matched to a gene: 6. CDR1 is SGHKS and CDR2 is YYEKEE in the germline V gene (reference sequence). The CDR3 spells CASSLWGQGGYGYTF. CDR3 in DNA: TGTGCCAGCAGCTTGTGGGGACAGGGAGGGTATGGCTACACCTTC.

This clone was seen just once. This chain joins TRBV7-2 and TRBJ2-3; a weak D match, TRBD2 (6 bases). The CDR3 has 16 amino acids. Germline CDR1 SGHTA, CDR2 FQGNSA. The V end lost 5 bases, the J end lost 0 bases, and 15 bases lay between the germline ends. The DNA of the CDR3 is TGTGCCAGCAGCCGACGAGGAGGACTAAGCACAGATACGCAGTATTTT. Translated, it gives CASSRRGGLSTDTQYF.

J is TRBJ1-1 and V is TRBV19, with D tentatively TRBD1 (6 bases). The V gene lost 6 bases and the J gene lost 0 bases, with 14 bases spanning the gap. The CDR3 covers 15 residues. CDR1 is LNHDA, CDR2 SQIVND, per germline (reference sequence). The DNA for the CDR3 is TGTGCCAGTAGGGCACAGGGACTCATGAACACTGAAGCTTTCTTT. This gives the protein CASRAQGLMNTEAFF.

The V and J genes are TRBV5-4 and TRBJ2-7; D call uncertain. The V end was cut by 1 base, the J end by 0 bases, with 8 bases between. The germline V gene encodes CDR1 SGHNT and CDR2 YYREEE (reference sequence). This CDR3 contains 14 residues. The CDR3, as DNA: TGTGCCAGCAGCTTGCTGGGTCCCTCCTACGAGCAGTACTTC. This sequence encodes CASSLLGPSYEQYF. Supplemented by reference TRBV5-4 and TRBJ2-7, the full variable domain reads ETGVTQSPTHLIKTRGQQVTLRCSSQSGHNTVSWYQQALGQGPQFIFQYYREEENGRGNFPPRFSGLQFPNYSSELNVNALELDDSALYLCASSLLGPSYEQYFGPGTRLTVT.

The J gene is TRBJ1-4, the V gene TRBV18; 12 bases line up with TRBD1. Germline V lookup: CDR1 KGHSH, CDR2 LQKENI. Trimming cost V 0 bases and J 7 bases; bases outside gene matches: 3. The CDR3 runs to 16 residues. The CDR3 sequence is CASSPPGQGAREKLFF. DNA for the CDR3: TGTGCCAGCTCACCACCGGGACAGGGGGCGCGTGAAAAACTGTTTTTT.

The V call is TRBV18, the J call TRBJ2-3; TRBD1 matches at 10 bases. Germline V gene lookup returns CDR1 KGHSH and CDR2 LQKENI. This CDR3 region has 17 residues. The V and J ends lost 6 bases and 1 base, in that order; junction bases with no gene match: 10. CDR3 nucleotides: TGTGCCAGCTCTTATAACCCCGGGACAGGGGGCACAGATACGCAGTATTTT. Residues: CASSYNPGTGGTDTQYF.

This sequence joins TRBV6-4 and TRBJ2-3, with a possible D match to TRBD1 (7 bases). The CDR3 length is 15 residues. Trimming removed 5 bases from V and 4 bases from J, with 16 bases in between. Germline-derived CDR1 and CDR2 are MRHNA and SNTAGT. The CDR3 protein is CASSQGGLRPDTQYF. CDR3 DNA sequence: TGTGCCAGCAGTCAGGGGGGTCTGCGCCCAGATACGCAGTATTTT.

The gene calls are TRBV27 and TRBJ2-4; D not certain. The length of the CDR3 is 16 residues. Trimming cost V 2 bases and J 1 base, with 12 bases left between them. Germline CDR1 is MNHEY and CDR2 is SMNVEV (reference sequence). The CDR3 DNA reads as TGTGCCAGCAGTTTAACGGGTGCTGCGGCCAAAAACATTCAGTACTTC. The encoded protein is CASSLTGAAAKNIQYF.